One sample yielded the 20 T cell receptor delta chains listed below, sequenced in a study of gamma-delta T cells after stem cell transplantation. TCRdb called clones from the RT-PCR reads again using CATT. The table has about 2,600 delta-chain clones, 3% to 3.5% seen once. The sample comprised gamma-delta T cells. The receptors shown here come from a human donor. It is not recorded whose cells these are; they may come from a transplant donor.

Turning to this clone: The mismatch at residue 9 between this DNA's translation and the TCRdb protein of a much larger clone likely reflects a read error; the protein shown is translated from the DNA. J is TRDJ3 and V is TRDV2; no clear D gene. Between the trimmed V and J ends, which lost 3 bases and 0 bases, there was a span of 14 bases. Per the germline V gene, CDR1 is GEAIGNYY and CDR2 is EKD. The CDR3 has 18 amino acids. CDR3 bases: TGTGCCTGTGACGCCGCTCACGGAGGCTCCTGGGACACCCGACAGATGTTTTTC. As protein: CACDAAHGGSWDTRQMFF.

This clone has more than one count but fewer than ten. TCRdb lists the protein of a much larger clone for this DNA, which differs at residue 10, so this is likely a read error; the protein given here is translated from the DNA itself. The CDR3: CACNPLGETSLYTDKLIF. The CDR3 DNA is TGTGCCTGCAACCCCCTGGGGGAAACCAGCCTGTACACCGATAAACTCATCTTT. J is TRDJ1 and V is TRDV2; 8 bases are shared with TRDD3. This CDR3 has 18 residues. With V trimmed by 7 bases and J by 0 bases, 18 bases remained unmatched. CDR1 is GEAIGNYY, CDR2 EKD, per germline.

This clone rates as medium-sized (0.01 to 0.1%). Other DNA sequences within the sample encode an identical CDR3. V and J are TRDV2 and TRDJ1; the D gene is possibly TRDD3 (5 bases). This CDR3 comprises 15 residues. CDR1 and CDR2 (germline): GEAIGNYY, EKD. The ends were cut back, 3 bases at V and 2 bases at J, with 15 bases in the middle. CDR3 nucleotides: TGTGCCTGTGACGCACTCTCTGGGAGGACCGATAAACTCATCTTT. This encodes CACDALSGRTDKLIF.

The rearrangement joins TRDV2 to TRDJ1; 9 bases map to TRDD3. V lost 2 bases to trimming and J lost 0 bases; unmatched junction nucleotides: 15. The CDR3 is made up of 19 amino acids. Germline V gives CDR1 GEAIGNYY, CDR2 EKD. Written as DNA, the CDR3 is TGTGCCTGTGACAGGCTGGGGGATGCCGTTACGACTCACACCGATAAACTCATCTTT. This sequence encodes CACDRLGDAVTTHTDKLIF.

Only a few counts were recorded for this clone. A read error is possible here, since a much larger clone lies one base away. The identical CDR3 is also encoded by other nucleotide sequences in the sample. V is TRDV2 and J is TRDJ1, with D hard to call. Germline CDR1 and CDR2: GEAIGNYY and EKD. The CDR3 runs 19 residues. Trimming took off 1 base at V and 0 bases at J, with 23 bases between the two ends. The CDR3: CACDTIPGATGSDTDKLIF. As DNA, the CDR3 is TGTGCCTGTGACACTATCCCGGGTGCTACAGGTTCCGACACCGATAAACTCATCTTT.

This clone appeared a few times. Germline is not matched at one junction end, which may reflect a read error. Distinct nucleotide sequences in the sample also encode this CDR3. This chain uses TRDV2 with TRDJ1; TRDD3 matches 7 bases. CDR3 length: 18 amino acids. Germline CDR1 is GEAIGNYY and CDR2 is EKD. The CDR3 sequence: CACDRLGGWKVSTDKLIF. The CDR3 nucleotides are TGTGCTTGTGACCGGCTGGGGGGATGGAAGGTGTCCACCGATAAACTCATCTTT.

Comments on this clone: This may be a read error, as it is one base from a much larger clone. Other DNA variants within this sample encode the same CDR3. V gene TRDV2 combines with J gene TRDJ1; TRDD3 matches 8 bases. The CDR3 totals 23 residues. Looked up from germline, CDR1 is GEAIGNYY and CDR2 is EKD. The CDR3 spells CACDPITNLRLLGDPRYTDKLIF. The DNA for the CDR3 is TGTGCCTGTGACCCGATAACCAACCTACGATTATTGGGGGATCCGAGGTACACCGATAAACTCATCTTC.

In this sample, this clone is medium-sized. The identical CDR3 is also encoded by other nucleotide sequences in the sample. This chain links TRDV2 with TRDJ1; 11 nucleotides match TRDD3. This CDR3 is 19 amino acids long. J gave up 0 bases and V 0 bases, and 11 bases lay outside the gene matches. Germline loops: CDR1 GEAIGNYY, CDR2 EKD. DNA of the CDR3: TGTGCCTGTGACACCGTCTATCCTGGGGGATACCCCAACACCGATAAACTCATCTTT. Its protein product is CACDTVYPGGYPNTDKLIF.

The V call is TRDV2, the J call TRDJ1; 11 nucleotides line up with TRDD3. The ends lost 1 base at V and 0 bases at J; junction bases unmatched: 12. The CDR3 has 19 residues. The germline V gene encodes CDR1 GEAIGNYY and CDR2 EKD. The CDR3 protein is CACDTLNGGYDDNTDKLIF. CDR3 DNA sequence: TGTGCCTGTGACACTTTGAATGGGGGATACGACGACAACACCGATAAACTCATCTTT.

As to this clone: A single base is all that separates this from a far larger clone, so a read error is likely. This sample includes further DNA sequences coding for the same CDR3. CDR3 in DNA: TGTGCCTCCAGCTTCCGAAGATCTAAACTGATCTTT. Translated, it gives CASSFRRSKLIF. The rearrangement links TRDV3 to TRDJ1, with D maybe TRDD2 (5 bases). Germline loops: CDR1 TVYSNPD, CDR2 GDNSRS (reference sequence). The CDR3 is 12 residues long.

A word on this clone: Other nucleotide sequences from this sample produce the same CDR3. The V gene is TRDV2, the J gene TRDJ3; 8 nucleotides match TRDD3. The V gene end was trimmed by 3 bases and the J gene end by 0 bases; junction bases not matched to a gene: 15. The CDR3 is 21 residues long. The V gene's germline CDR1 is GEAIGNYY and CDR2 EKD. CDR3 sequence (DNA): TGTGCCTGTGACCCCGTACTGGGGGGCCTACCAGACTCCTGGGACACCCGACAGATGTTTTTC. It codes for CACDPVLGGLPDSWDTRQMFF.

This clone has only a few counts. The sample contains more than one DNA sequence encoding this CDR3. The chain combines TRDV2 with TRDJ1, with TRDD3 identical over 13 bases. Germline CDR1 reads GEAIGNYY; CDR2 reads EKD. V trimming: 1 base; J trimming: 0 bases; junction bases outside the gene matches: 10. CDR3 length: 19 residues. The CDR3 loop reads CACDTLLGDTGQDTDKLIF. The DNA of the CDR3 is TGTGCCTGTGACACTCTACTGGGGGATACGGGTCAAGACACCGATAAACTCATCTTT.

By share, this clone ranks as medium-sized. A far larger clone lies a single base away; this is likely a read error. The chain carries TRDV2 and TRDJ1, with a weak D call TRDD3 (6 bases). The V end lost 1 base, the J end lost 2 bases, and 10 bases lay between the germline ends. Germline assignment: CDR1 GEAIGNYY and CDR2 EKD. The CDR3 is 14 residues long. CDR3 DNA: TGTGCCTGTGACACACCGGGGGAAACCGATAAACTCATCTTT. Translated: CACDTPGETDKLIF.

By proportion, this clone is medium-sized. CDR3 sequence reads: CACDTPYGRDTLTDKLIF. The DNA for the CDR3 is TGTGCCTGTGACACCCCCTACGGGAGGGATACACTCACCGATAAACTCATCTTT. V gene TRDV2 combines with J gene TRDJ1; 7 bases line up with TRDD3. The CDR3 runs to 18 residues. The V gene's germline CDR1 is GEAIGNYY and CDR2 EKD. The J segment lost 1 base and the V segment lost 0 bases, leaving 13 bases of the junction unmatched.

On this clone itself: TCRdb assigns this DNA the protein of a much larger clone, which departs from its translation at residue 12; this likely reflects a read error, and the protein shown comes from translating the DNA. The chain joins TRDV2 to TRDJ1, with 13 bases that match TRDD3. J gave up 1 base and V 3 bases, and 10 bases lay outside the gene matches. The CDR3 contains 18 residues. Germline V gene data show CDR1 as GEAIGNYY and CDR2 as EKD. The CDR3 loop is CACDGIRLGDTATDKLIF. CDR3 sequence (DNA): TGTGCCTGTGACGGGATCCGACTGGGGGATACGGCCACCGATAAACTCATCTTT.

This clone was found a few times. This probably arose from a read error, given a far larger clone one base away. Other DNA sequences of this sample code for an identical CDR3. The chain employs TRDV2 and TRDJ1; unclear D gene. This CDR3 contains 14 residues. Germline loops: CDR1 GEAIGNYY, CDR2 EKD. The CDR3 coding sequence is TGTGCTTGTGACACCGTGGGCTCTCCAGGGGAACTCATCTTT. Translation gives CACDTVGSPGELIF.

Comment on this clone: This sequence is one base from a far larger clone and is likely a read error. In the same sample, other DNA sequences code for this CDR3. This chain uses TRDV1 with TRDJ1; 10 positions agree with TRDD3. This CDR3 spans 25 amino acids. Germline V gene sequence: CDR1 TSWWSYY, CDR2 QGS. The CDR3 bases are TGTGCTCTTGGGGAACTAGTCTCCTACGACTGGGGGATCATTATACCTTGGGGAGCCACCGATAAACTCATCTTC. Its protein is CALGELVSYDWGIIIPWGATDKLIF.

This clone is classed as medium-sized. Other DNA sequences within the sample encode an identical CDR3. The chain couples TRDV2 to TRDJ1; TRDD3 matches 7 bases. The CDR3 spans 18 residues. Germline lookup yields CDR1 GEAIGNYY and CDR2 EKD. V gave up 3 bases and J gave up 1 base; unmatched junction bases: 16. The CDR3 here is CACDRLGGWKVSTDKLIF. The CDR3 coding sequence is TGTGCCTGTGACCGGCTGGGGGGATGGAAGGTGTCCACCGATAAACTCATCTTT.

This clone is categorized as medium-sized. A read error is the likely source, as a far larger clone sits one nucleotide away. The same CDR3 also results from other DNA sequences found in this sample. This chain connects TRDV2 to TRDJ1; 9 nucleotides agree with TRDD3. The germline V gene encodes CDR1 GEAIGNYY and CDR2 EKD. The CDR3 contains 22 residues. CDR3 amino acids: CACDTVTPSTGGPPRYTDKLIF. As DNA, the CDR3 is TGTGCCTGCGACACCGTTACGCCTAGTACTGGGGGACCCCCAAGGTACACCGATAAACTCATCTTT.

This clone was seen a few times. CDR3 in amino acids: CACDLLGDPGDKLIF. The DNA of the CDR3 is TGTGCCTGTGACTTACTGGGGGATCCCGGCGATAAACTCATCTTT. The rearrangement uses TRDV2 and TRDJ1, with 10 bases matching TRDD3. The CDR3 consists of 15 residues. Germline V gene sequence: CDR1 GEAIGNYY, CDR2 EKD. Germline trimming cut 3 bases from V and 4 bases from J; bases unmatched to any gene: 7.